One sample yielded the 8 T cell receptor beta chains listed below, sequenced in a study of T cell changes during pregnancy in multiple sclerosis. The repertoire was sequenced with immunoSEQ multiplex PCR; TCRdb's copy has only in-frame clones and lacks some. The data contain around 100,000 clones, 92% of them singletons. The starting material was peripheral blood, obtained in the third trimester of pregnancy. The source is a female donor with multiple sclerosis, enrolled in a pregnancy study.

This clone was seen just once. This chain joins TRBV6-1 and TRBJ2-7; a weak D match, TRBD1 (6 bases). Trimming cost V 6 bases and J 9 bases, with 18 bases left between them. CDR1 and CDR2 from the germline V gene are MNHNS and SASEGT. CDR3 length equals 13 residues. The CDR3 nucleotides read TGTGCCAGCAGCCCCATGGGGGCTACGAGGCAGTACTTC. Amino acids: CASSPMGATRQYF.

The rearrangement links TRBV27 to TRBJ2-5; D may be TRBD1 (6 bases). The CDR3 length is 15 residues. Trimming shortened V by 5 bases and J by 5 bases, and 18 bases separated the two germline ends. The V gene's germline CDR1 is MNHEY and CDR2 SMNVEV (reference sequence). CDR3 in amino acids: CASSPTSSRGETQYF. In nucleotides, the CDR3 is TGTGCCAGCAGTCCCACTAGTTCTAGGGGGGAGACCCAGTACTTC.

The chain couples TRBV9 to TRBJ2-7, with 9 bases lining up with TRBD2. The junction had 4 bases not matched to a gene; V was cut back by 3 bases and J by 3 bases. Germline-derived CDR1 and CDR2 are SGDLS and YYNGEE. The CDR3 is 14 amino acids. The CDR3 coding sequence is TGTGCCAGCAGCGCGGGACTAGCTCGCTACGAGCAGTACTTC. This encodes CASSAGLARYEQYF.

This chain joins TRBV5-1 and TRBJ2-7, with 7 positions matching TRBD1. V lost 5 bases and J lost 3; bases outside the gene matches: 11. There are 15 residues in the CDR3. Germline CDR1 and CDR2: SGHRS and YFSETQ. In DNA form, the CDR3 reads TGCGCCAGCAGTCAAGCAGGGGGTACCCTCTACGAGCAGTACTTC. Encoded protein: CASSQAGGTLYEQYF.

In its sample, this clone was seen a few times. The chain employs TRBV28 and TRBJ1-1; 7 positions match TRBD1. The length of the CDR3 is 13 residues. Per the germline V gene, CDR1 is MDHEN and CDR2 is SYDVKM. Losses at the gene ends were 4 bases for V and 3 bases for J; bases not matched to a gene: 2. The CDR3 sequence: CASSYRGYTEAFF. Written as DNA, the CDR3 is TGTGCCAGCAGTTACAGGGGATACACTGAAGCTTTCTTT.

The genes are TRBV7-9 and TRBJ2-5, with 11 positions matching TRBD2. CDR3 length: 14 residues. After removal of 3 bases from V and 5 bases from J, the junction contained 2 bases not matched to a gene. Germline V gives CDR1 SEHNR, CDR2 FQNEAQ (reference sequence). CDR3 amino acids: CASSFWTSGETQYF. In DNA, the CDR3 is TGTGCCAGCAGCTTTTGGACTAGCGGGGAGACCCAGTACTTC.

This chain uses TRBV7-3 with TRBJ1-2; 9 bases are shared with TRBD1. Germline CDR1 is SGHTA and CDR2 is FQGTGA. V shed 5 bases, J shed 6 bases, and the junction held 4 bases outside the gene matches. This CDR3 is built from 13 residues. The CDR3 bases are TGTGCCAGCAGCCGGGACAGGGACCATGGCTACACCTTC. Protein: CASSRDRDHGYTF.

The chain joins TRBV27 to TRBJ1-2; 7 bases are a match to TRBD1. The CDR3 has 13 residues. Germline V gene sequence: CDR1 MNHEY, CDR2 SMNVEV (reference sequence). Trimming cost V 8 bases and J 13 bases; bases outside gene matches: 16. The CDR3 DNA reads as TGTGCCAGCGCTTACCTCCGGGACAGATCAGCCACCTTC. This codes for CASAYLRDRSATF.